This T cell receptor (beta chain) was recorded in a study of shared clonotypes between healthy human individuals. The CDR3 runs 13 residues. Germline lookup yields CDR1 SGHRS and CDR2 YFSETQ. Trimming removed 3 bases at V and 6 bases at J, with 12 bases between. The repertoire was sequenced with immunoSEQ multiplex PCR; TCRdb's copy has only in-frame clones and lacks some. The data contain about 2.4 million clones, 80% to 95% of them singletons. Memory CD4+ cells were the fraction left after CD45RA+ naive selection. This sequence joins TRBV5-1 and TRBJ1-2; D uncertain. The specimen sequenced was naive CD4+ T cells from PBMCs. Specified subset: CD45RA+ positively selected. This receptor was identified in a man between 18 and 35 years old in good health. Some clones in this sample may be carry-over from other donors' samples. In nucleotides, the CDR3 is TGCGCCAGCAGCTCCCAAACCGGAGATGGCTACACCTTC. Translation: CASSSQTGDGYTF.